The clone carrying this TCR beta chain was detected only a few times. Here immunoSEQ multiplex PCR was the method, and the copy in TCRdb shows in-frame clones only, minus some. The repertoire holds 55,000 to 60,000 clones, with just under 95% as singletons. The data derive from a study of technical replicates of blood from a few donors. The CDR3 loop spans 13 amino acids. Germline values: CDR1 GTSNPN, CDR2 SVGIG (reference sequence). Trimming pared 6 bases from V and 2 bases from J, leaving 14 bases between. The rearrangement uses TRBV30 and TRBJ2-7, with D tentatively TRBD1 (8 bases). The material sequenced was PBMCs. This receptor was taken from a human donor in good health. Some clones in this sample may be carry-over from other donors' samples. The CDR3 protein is CACNRGGTYEQYF. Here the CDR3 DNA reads TGTGCCTGTAACAGGGGGGGTACCTACGAGCAGTACTTC.